Listed here are 9 T cell receptor beta chains from one sample, sequenced in a study of CD8 T cells in acute hepatitis C reinfection. Time point specified: naive CD8 control sorted from an acute-time-point sample. The table came from immunoSEQ multiplex PCR; TCRdb's copy has only in-frame clones and leaves some out. The table has tens of thousands of clones, more than 75% seen once; the top ten hold under 0.65%. Sequences were obtained from naive CD8+ T cells from PBMCs. The receptor source for this set is a young man with chronic hepatitis C.

The table lists this clone with a few counts. This chain uses TRBV13 with TRBJ1-1; D call uncertain. The V gene's germline CDR1 is PRHDT and CDR2 FYEKMQ (reference sequence). Trimming took off 4 bases at V and 1 base at J, with 10 bases between the two ends. The CDR3 totals 14 residues. The CDR3 spells CASSSRTENTEAFF. DNA of the CDR3: TGTGCCAGCAGCTCAAGGACGGAGAACACTGAAGCTTTCTTT.

The rearrangement links TRBV5-1 to TRBJ1-1; D is unclear. Germline CDR1 is SGHRS and CDR2 is YFSETQ. V was trimmed by 0 bases and J by 4 bases, leaving 10 bases between them. CDR3 length: 14 residues. CDR3 DNA: TGCGCCAGCAGCTTGGCCGAGGGCCGCACTGAAGCTTTCTTT. Residues: CASSLAEGRTEAFF.

The J gene is TRBJ1-5, the V gene TRBV2; TRBD1 aligns across 7 bases. The CDR3 loop spans 14 amino acids. Germline trimming cut 4 bases from V and 5 bases from J; bases unmatched to any gene: 5. Germline CDR1 is SNHLY and CDR2 is FYNNEI. CDR3 DNA sequence: TGTGCCAGCAGTGTTCACGACAGGGATCAGCCCCAGCATTTT. Translated: CASSVHDRDQPQHF. Drawing the rest from reference TRBV2 and TRBJ1-5, the complete variable domain is EPEVTQTPSHQVTQMGQEVILRCVPISNHLYFYWYRQILGQKVEFLVSFYNNEISEKSEIFDDQFSVERPDGSNFTLKIRSTKLEDSAMYFCASSVHDRDQPQHFGDGTRLSIL.

The genes are TRBV7-3 and TRBJ2-1; 10 nucleotides align to TRBD2. The CDR3 has 15 residues. Germline CDR1 reads SGHTA; CDR2 reads FQGTGA. Germline trimming cut 5 bases from V and 4 bases from J; bases unmatched to any gene: 5. DNA of the CDR3: TGTGCCAGCAGCCCCCTAGCGGGGGCATACAATGAGCAGTTCTTC. Residues: CASSPLAGAYNEQFF.

V usage is TRBV15 and J usage is TRBJ2-5; TRBD1 matches 9 bases. The germline V gene has CDR1 LNHNV and CDR2 YYDKDF (reference sequence). This CDR3 contains 14 residues. V trimming: 4 bases; J trimming: 5 bases; junction bases outside the gene matches: 5. CDR3 region: CATSTTGGRETQYF. The CDR3 DNA is TGTGCCACCAGCACAACAGGGGGCCGGGAGACCCAGTACTTC.

This chain links TRBV7-9 with TRBJ2-3; 8 positions match TRBD2. With 5 bases clipped from V and 4 bases from J, the junction kept 11 bases outside the gene matches. CDR1 SEHNR and CDR2 FQNEAQ come from the germline V gene (reference sequence). The CDR3 length is 16 residues. CDR3 bases: TGTGCCAGCAGCCCCGGCGGCGGACTAGCAGCAGATACGCAGTATTTT. This gives the protein CASSPGGGLAADTQYF.

V is TRBV11-2 and J is TRBJ2-6, with D unresolved. V shed 2 bases and J shed 2 bases, with 7 bases lying between them. This CDR3 spans 15 amino acids. Germline V gene data show CDR1 as SGHAT and CDR2 as FQNNGV. CDR3 sequence: CASSLMGPGANVLTF. The DNA for the CDR3 is TGTGCCAGCAGCTTAATGGGTCCTGGGGCCAACGTCCTGACTTTC.

The rearrangement uses TRBV19 and TRBJ2-1, with D tentatively TRBD2 (5 bases). The CDR3 consists of 13 residues. V gave up 3 bases and J gave up 6 bases, with 9 bases separating them. Germline CDR1 reads LNHDA; CDR2 reads SQIVND (reference sequence). In DNA, the CDR3 is TGTGCCAGTAGTATGCTAGCTGTCAATGAGCAGTTCTTC. Protein: CASSMLAVNEQFF.

The CDR3 reads CASSLVGTQTLVDYGYTF. Written as DNA, the CDR3 is TGTGCCAGCAGCTTAGTCGGGACCCAGACCTTAGTGGACTATGGCTACACCTTC. The chain is built from TRBV7-2 and TRBJ1-2; tentative D call: TRBD1 (5 bases). The V gene lost 1 base and the J gene lost 3 bases, with 21 bases spanning the gap. Germline V gives CDR1 SGHTA, CDR2 FQGNSA. The CDR3 length is 18 residues.